The subject of this entry is one TCR beta chain. Which antigen it targets is not known. One base away there is no much larger clone; base qualities are not given. The data derive from a study of pediatric ulcerative colitis (dated by TCRdb to about 2019). For the study in its entirety: Among the ulcerative colitis patients, about seven had pancolitis and two had left-sided colitis, and histology in every patient was consistent with ulcerative colitis. From 8 to 10 newly diagnosed, treatment-naive pediatric ulcerative colitis patients and four non-IBD control children, paired blood and rectal samples were collected. Using the Pediatric Ulcerative Colitis Activity Index, a couple of patients were classed as having mild disease, several as having moderate disease and three as having acute severe colitis. Study-level results and caveats: A couple of rectal CDR3 clonotypes turned up in every ulcerative colitis patient but in none of the controls. Clonal overlap between a subject's own blood and rectum was significantly greater in ulcerative colitis patients than in controls, which suggests more T cell trafficking to inflamed tissue. Because repertoires were derived from total lymphocyte DNA, patterns in rare subsets such as regulatory T cells may not have been reflected. Features of the rectal repertoire distinguished controls, mild-moderate colitis patients and acute severe colitis patients, and in acute severe colitis, rectal diversity was reduced because of clonal expansions. For technical reasons, the blood samples of a couple of patients yielded substantially fewer templates, so those samples were excluded from the blood-rectal overlap analysis. The healthy control group was small, with only a handful of individuals. Blood-derived T cells may have been included in rectal pinch biopsies, especially in patients with overt colitis.

The germline V gene specifies MNHNS as CDR1 and SASEGT as CDR2. The junction carries 10 bases between V and J, which are trimmed by 2 bases and 5 bases respectively. From the cysteine up to the phenylalanine, the CDR3 has a length of 13 residues. Of all the DNA, just the CDR3 is kept, 39 bases in frame from base 1. During colonoscopy, one to two pinch biopsies were obtained from the rectum for research purposes. Before the diagnostic colonoscopy, none of the ulcerative colitis patients had been given immunosuppressive medication. Before DNA was isolated, the rectal biopsies underwent proteinase K digestion. The Wizard kit (Promega) was used to extract genomic DNA from blood and intestinal samples. Using the immunoSEQ TRB Survey service, rearranged CDR3 beta regions were amplified from genomic DNA with multiplex V and J primers. To keep depth equal across samples, survey-level sequencing depth of up to 500,000 reads per sample was applied. The libraries were purified and pooled, then sequenced using Illumina technology. The study's processing was this. Productive clonality, sample overlap, pairwise scatters, CDR3 beta length, V/D/J gene usage and productiveness were assessed with immunoSEQ online tools. Calculated diversity was the number of unique rearrangements divided by total templates times 100; Shannon and Simpson indices were also computed. Principal component analysis was performed on Z-score normalized data with the R prcomp function and the ggbiplot package. Morisita's index was used to measure clonal overlap between blood and rectum within each subject. This is the immuneACCESS table as TCRdb keeps it, with only in-frame sequences that have V and J called. A part of the clones is gone; compared with another copy, unresolved V genes explain less than half, and the rest is unexplained. The V and J calls and clone size are taken from that table; D and trimming were inferred from the DNA. This sample gives about 36,000 clones in total; roughly 72% of them show up just once. The top ten clones comprise around 0.74% of the sample.

Material for sequencing was gut tissue. The V and J genes are TRBV6-1 and TRBJ2-7, with the D gene call left open. The clonotype originates from a boy younger than 18 with moderate ulcerative colitis. The nucleotides read TGTGCCAGCAGTGAAATGGGATACAACGAGCAGTACTTC. This translates into CASSEMGYNEQYF.